The 3 T cell receptor beta chains given below trace back to one sample, sequenced in a study of metastatic and nonmetastatic thyroid tumors. TCRdb re-called the PCR reads with MiXCR. The table has 20,000 to 25,000 clones, around 20% seen once. Prior to thyroid surgery, none of the patients had received any treatment. Input material: adjacent normal tissue. These receptors were taken from a female donor with papillary thyroid cancer or a benign thyroid nodule (not recorded which). Some clones in this sample may be carry-over from other donors' samples.

This clone has a count of ten or more. The chain links TRBV6-6 to TRBJ2-5, with 9 bases matching TRBD1. V shed 0 bases and J 5 bases; nucleotides not matched to a gene: 7. Germline V gene sequence: CDR1 MNHNY, CDR2 SVGAGI (reference sequence). The CDR3 loop spans 16 amino acids. The DNA of the CDR3 is TGTGCCAGCAGTTACTCCCCGGGACAGGGATACGAGACCCAGTACTTC. Amino acid sequence: CASSYSPGQGYETQYF.

V and J are TRBV7-7 and TRBJ2-5, with D possibly being TRBD2 (5 bases). Germline CDR1 reads SSHAT; CDR2 reads FNYEAQ (reference sequence). This CDR3 is 14 amino acids long. The CDR3 protein is CASVLMLADETQYF. DNA for the CDR3: TGTGCTAGCGTCTTAATGCTAGCTGATGAGACCCAGTACTTC. Filled out from reference TRBV7-7 and TRBJ2-5, the complete variable domain reads GAGVSQSPRYKVTKRGQDVTLRCDPISSHATLYWYQQALGQGPEFLTYFNYEAQPDKSGLPSDRFSAERPEGSISTLTIQRTEQRDSAMYRCASVLMLADETQYFGPGTRLLVL.

The chain has TRBV11-2 and TRBJ2-1, with TRBD1 matching 7 bases. V shed 0 bases and J 4 bases; nucleotides not matched to a gene: 6. Germline V gives CDR1 SGHAT, CDR2 FQNNGV. This CDR3 region has 16 residues. The CDR3: CASSLDGQVTYNEQFF. The CDR3, as DNA: TGTGCCAGCAGCTTAGATGGACAGGTCACTTACAATGAGCAGTTCTTC.